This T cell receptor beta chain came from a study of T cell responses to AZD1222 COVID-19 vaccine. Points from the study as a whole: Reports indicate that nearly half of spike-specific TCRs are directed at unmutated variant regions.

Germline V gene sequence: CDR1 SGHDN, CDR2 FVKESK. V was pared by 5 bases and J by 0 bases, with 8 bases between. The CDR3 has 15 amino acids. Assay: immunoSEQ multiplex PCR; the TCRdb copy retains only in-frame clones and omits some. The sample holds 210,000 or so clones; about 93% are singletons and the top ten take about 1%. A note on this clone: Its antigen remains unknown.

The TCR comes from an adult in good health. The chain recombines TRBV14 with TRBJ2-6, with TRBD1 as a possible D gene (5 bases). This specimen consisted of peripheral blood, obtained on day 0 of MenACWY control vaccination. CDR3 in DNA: TGTGCCAGCAGCGCGGACATCTCTGGGGCCAACGTCCTGACTTTC. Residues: CASSADISGANVLTF.